The clone carrying this TCR beta chain appeared many times. TCRdb re-called the PCR reads with MiXCR, one entry per CDR3 protein. The table shows about 630,000 distinct CDR3 sequences, with 25% occurring only once. The data stem from a study of molecular identifiers for immune sequencing clone quantification. There are 12 residues in the CDR3. V lost 1 base, J lost 10 bases, and 8 bases lay in between. Germline V gene sequence: CDR1 MGHRA, CDR2 YSYEKL. This TCR was recovered from a human donor in good health. Some libraries in this study had Jurkat cell RNA spiked in. Sequencing used naive CD8+ T cells from blood, with Jurkat cell RNA spiked in. The sample's subset: FACS-sorted CD8+CD4-CCR7+CD45RA+ naive T cells. This rearrangement joins TRBV4-1 to TRBJ2-1; D gene ambiguous. The CDR3 is CASSQGIGEQFF. The CDR3 coding sequence is TGCGCCAGCAGCCAAGGAATAGGGGAGCAGTTCTTC.